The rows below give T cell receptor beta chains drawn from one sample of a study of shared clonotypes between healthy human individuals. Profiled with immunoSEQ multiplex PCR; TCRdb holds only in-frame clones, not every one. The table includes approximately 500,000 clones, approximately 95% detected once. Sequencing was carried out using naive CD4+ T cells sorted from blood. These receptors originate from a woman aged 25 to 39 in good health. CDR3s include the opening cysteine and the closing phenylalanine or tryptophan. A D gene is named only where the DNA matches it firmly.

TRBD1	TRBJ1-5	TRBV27	TGTGCCAGCAGTTTATCCGGGACAGAGTCGTTGTTCAATCAGCCCCAGCATTTT	CASSLSGTESLFNQPQHF
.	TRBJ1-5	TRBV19	TGTGCCAGTGGGGAGTTTTCGCCCCAGCATTTT	CASGEFSPQHF
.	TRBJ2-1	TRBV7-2	TGTGCCAGCAGCTTAGCGTCGGGGAGCGAAGGCGATGAGCAGTTCTTC	CASSLASGSEGDEQFF
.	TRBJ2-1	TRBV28	TGTGCCAGCAGTTTAAATTATGGGGTGGAGGGTCAGTTCTTC	CASSLNYGVEGQFF
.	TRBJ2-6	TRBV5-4	TGTGCCAGCAGCTACCAATCTGGGGCCAACGTCCTGACTTTC	CASSYQSGANVLTF
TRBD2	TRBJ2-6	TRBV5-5	TGTGCCAGCAGCTTGGCGGGAGGGACTGGGGCCAACGTCCTGACTTTC	CASSLAGGTGANVLTF
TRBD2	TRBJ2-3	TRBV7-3	TGTGCCAGCAGCTTAATGACTAGCGGGAGCGCAGATACGCAGTATTTT	CASSLMTSGSADTQYF
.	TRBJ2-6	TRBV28	TGTGCCAGCAGTTGGGGTTTGGCTGGGGCCAACGTCCTGACTTTC	CASSWGLAGANVLTF
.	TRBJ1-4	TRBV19	TGTGCCAGCCAACCGCGTGCGGGCCGGGCAGCTAATGAAAAACTGTTTTTT	CASQPRAGRAANEKLFF
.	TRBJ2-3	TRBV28	TGTGCCAGCAGCCCATATTATGGGAGCGGTACAGATACGCAGTATTTT	CASSPYYGSGTDTQYF
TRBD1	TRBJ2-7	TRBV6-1	TGTGCCAGCAGTGAGAGGGGGCGGGACGAGCAGTACTTC	CASSERGRDEQYF
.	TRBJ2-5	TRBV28	TGTGCCAGCAGTTTCTGGCAGTCCCAAGAGACCCAGTACTTC	CASSFWQSQETQYF
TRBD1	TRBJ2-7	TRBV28	TGTGCCAGCAGCCTACCCGGACAGGGGGCGTTCGAGCAGTACTTC	CASSLPGQGAFEQYF
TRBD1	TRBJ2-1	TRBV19	TGTGCCAGTAGTTGGCAGGGGGACGGGAATGAGCAGTTCTTC	CASSWQGDGNEQFF
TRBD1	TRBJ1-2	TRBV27	TGTGCCAGCAGTTCGCGGGACAGGGGGCGTTATAGCTATGGCTACACCTTC	CASSSRDRGRYSYGYTF
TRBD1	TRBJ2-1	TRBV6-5	TGTGCCAGCAGTTCCGACAGGGGGCTATACAATGAGCAGTTCTTC	CASSSDRGLYNEQFF
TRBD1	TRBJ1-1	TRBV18	TGTGCCAGCTCACCGGGACAGCCAAACACTGAAGCTTTCTTT	CASSPGQPNTEAFF